Listed below are T cell receptor beta chains from one sample, sequenced in a study of blood T cell repertoires in COVID-19. Here immunoSEQ multiplex PCR was the method, and the copy in TCRdb shows in-frame clones only, minus some. The table includes 150,000 to 200,000 clones, about 85% detected once. The specimen sequenced was peripheral blood. The source of these receptors is a woman of 80 years or more with acute or convalescent COVID-19. Each CDR3 is given with its conserved first and last residue. A D gene is named only where the DNA matches it firmly. Size is omitted from some rows. Given values are once, few, many or a class for expanded clones.

j_gene,v_gene,d_gene,len,abundance,CDR3nt,CDR3aa
TRBJ1-1,TRBV9,TRBD1,14,NA,TGTGCCAGCAGCGAAACTTACAGGGGACCTGAAGCTTTCTTT,CASSETYRGPEAFF
TRBJ2-7,TRBV10-2,NA,12,once,TGCGCCAGCAAAAGACAGACTTACGAGCAGTACTTC,CASKRQTYEQYF
TRBJ1-2,TRBV7-8,TRBD1,16,NA,TGTGCCAGCAGCTTAGCCATCGCCACAGGGGGCTATGGCTACACCTTC,CASSLAIATGGYGYTF
TRBJ2-4,TRBV4-2,NA,15,NA,TGTGCCAGCAGCCCAGGTTACGGGAGTGGAAACATTCAGTACTTC,CASSPGYGSGNIQYF
TRBJ1-1,TRBV29-1,NA,11,NA,TGCAGCGGGGGGAGAAACACTGAAGCTTTCTTT,CSGGRNTEAFF
TRBJ2-5,TRBV12-3/TRBV12-4,TRBD2,13,NA,TGTGCCAGCAGTTTGCGGGAGGGGGAGACCCAGTACTTC,CASSLREGETQYF
TRBJ1-1,TRBV27,NA,14,NA,TGTGCCAGCAGTTTTCGAGCCGAGAACACTGAAGCTTTCTTT,CASSFRAENTEAFF
TRBJ2-3,TRBV5-8,TRBD2,20,few,TGTGCCAGCAGCTTGGCCCGACTAGCGGGGGCCGGCGCTAGCACAGATACGCAGTATTTT,CASSLARLAGAGASTDTQYF
TRBJ1-5,TRBV30,TRBD1,16,NA,TGTGCCTGGAGCCCTGGCATAGGGACAGGCGGTCAGCCCCAGCATTTT,CAWSPGIGTGGQPQHF
TRBJ1-2,TRBV4-2,NA,17,NA,TGTGCCAGCAGCCAAGTGACTGGGCAGGGGTTAAACTATGGCTACACCTTC,CASSQVTGQGLNYGYTF
TRBJ2-3,TRBV9,TRBD1,15,NA,TGTGCCAGCAGCGCATCCGGGACAGGGGCAGATACGCAGTATTTT,CASSASGTGADTQYF
TRBJ2-7,TRBV21-1,NA,17,few,TGTGCCAGCAGCAGAGGGGGACCGCCGGAAAATCCCTACGAGCAGTACTTC,CASSRGGPPENPYEQYF
TRBJ2-1,TRBV10-3,TRBD2,15,NA,TGTGCCATCAGTGGTAGCGGGGGGGAATTGAATGAGCAGTTCTTC,CAISGSGGELNEQFF
TRBJ1-5,TRBV4-1,TRBD1,14,NA,TGCGCCAGCAGCTATGACAGGGGTGATCAGCCCCAGCATTTT,CASSYDRGDQPQHF
TRBJ2-1,TRBV18,TRBD2,16,NA,TGTGCCAGCTCAGAGGCGGGAGGGCCCTCCTACAATGAGCAGTTCTTC,CASSEAGGPSYNEQFF
TRBJ1-4,TRBV4-2,NA,17,once,TGTGCCAGCAGCCAAGATCCACGGGGGGGCTTTAATGAAAAACTGTTTTTT,CASSQDPRGGFNEKLFF
TRBJ2-7,TRBV5-4,TRBD2,14,few,TGTGCCAGCAGCTTGGACAGGACTAGGGACGAGCAGTACTTC,CASSLDRTRDEQYF
TRBJ1-2,TRBV9,NA,15,NA,TGTGCCAGCAGCCCACATAGACGCGGCCGGTTAGGATACACCTTC,CASSPHRRGRLGYTF
TRBJ1-1,TRBV3-1/TRBV3-2,TRBD1,11,NA,TGTGCCAGCGCCTACAGGGGAGAAGCTTTCTTT,CASAYRGEAFF
TRBJ1-1,TRBV5-4,NA,12,NA,TGTGCCAGCAGCTTTGGACAATCTGAAGCTTTCTTT,CASSFGQSEAFF
TRBJ1-1,TRBV3-1/TRBV3-2,TRBD1,14,NA,TGTGCCAGCAGCCTCACAGGGGTTGGCACTGAAGCTTTCTTT,CASSLTGVGTEAFF
TRBJ2-7,TRBV18,NA,15,NA,TGTGCCAGCTCACCGGGTTCAGGGAAGTCCTACGAGCAGTACTTC,CASSPGSGKSYEQYF
TRBJ1-4,TRBV6-5,TRBD1,13,NA,TGTGCCAGCAGCCGGACAGGGGACAGAGGACTGTTTTTT,CASSRTGDRGLFF
TRBJ2-7,TRBV5-1,NA,15,NA,TGCGCCAGCAGCTGGGGGGAGAATCTCTCCTACGAGCAGTACTTC,CASSWGENLSYEQYF
TRBJ2-5,TRBV29-1,NA,13,NA,TGCAGCGTTGAAGCGGGGTCCCAAGAGACCCAGTACTTC,CSVEAGSQETQYF
TRBJ1-3,TRBV5-1,NA,16,NA,TGCGCCAGCAGCCCCGAGACAGGCCCCTCTGGAAACACCATATATTTT,CASSPETGPSGNTIYF
TRBJ1-1,TRBV6-1,NA,16,NA,TGTGCCAGCAGTGAAGAACACCTGAGGAGGGTCACTGAAGCTTTCTTT,CASSEEHLRRVTEAFF
TRBJ1-2,TRBV25-1,NA,14,NA,TGTGCCAGCAGTGTGGCAGGCTCCGGGGGGGGCTACACCTTC,CASSVAGSGGGYTF
TRBJ1-1,TRBV7-2,TRBD1,14,NA,TGTGCCAGCAGCTTTTCAGGGGGAGGCACTGAAGCTTTCTTT,CASSFSGGGTEAFF
TRBJ2-5,TRBV10-2,NA,13,NA,TGCGCCAGCAGTGATACTAGTTCCGAGACCCAGTACTTC,CASSDTSSETQYF
TRBJ2-1,TRBV19,NA,14,NA,TGTGCCACCCAGGACTTACAATCCTACAATGAGCAGTTCTTC,CATQDLQSYNEQFF